This T cell receptor beta chain was observed in a study of somatic mutations in cytotoxic T cells in rheumatoid arthritis. TCRdb's copy holds only in-frame clones and misses some; the assay was immunoSEQ multiplex PCR. The repertoire includes 10,000 to 12,000 clones, roughly 80% of them detected once, and roughly a fifth sits in the top ten. CDR1 is MNHEY, CDR2 SMNVEV, per germline (reference sequence). V lost 4 bases and J lost 7, with 23 bases in between. The CDR3 extends over 17 amino acids. The sample comprised CD8+ T cells sorted from blood. This chain links TRBV27 with TRBJ2-1; D uncertain. The clonotype comes from a middle-aged man in good health. Written as DNA, the CDR3 is TGTGCCAGCAGTTCCCAATCGTGGGCCAATATAGATAATGAGCAGTTCTTC. It specifies CASSSQSWANIDNEQFF.